This T cell receptor (beta chain) comes out of a study of cytomegalovirus exposure and HLA in healthy donors. Comments on this clone: The antigen is unknown.

Study results and caveats: It was likely that a cluster of highly shared sequence variants was a sequencing artifact. There were several of the most significant clusters that appeared linked to common viral pathogens in a later analysis. In a later analysis, at a false discovery rate of 0.05, fewer than 20,000 TCR beta sequences were associated with HLA alleles.

It was with 60 Vbeta and 13 Jbeta primers that the PCR ran. Data came from immunoSEQ multiplex PCR; TCRdb stores just in-frame clones and leaves some out. Here the sample table reports roughly 74,000 clones. This clonotype was obtained from a female donor in good health and CMV-seropositive. The sample was PBMCs.

CDR3 sequence: CASSLRDRANYGYTF. CDR3 nucleotides: TGTGCCAGCAGCTTGAGGGACAGGGCTAACTATGGCTACACCTTC. The genes are TRBV5-4 and TRBJ1-2, with 9 bases aligning to TRBD1. The trim removed 1 base at V and 0 bases at J, leaving 1 base unmatched. The germline CDR1 and CDR2 sequences are SGHNT and YYREEE (reference sequence). The CDR3 is made up of 15 amino acids.